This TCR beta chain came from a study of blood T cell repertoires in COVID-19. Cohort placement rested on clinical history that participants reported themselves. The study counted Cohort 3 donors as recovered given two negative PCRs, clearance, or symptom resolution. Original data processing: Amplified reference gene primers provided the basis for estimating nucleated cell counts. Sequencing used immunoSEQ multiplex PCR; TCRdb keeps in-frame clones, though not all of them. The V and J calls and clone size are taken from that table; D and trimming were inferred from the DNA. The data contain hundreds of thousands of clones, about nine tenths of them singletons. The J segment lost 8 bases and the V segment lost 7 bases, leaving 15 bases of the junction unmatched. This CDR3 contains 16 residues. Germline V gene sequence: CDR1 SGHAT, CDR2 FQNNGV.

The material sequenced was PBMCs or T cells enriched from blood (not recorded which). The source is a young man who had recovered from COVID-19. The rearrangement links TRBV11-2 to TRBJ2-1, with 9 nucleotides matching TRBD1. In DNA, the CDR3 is TGTGCCAGCAAAGGTGAGGGGACAGGGTTTAGGGATGAGCAGTTCTTC. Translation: CASKGEGTGFRDEQFF.